The rows below give T cell receptor beta chains drawn from one sample of a study of low-dose radiotherapy and immunotherapy resistance in tumors. TCRdb independently ran MiXCR on the reads; one entry per CDR3 protein. The table includes 100,000 or so distinct CDR3 sequences, 9.4% detected once. The sequencing used PBMCs, collected before treatment. These TCRs come from a male donor with prostate cancer. Both conserved end residues are part of each CDR3. The order of the fields is V gene, clone size, CDR3 protein. Size is stated for part of the rows, as once, few or many counts, or as a class when the clone is expanded.

v_gene: TRBV6-2/TRBV6-3; abundance: many; CDR3aa: CASRMVNNQPQHF
v_gene: TRBV7-2; abundance: many; CDR3aa: CASSLNGNTIYF
v_gene: TRBV10-3; abundance: few; CDR3aa: CAISVLNSPQGDEQFF
v_gene: TRBV28; abundance: many; CDR3aa: CASKQETQYF
v_gene: TRBV30; abundance: many; CDR3aa: CAWSSEETQYF
v_gene: TRBV12-3/TRBV12-4; abundance: many; CDR3aa: CASSPSGMRQPQHF
v_gene: TRBV19; abundance: many; CDR3aa: CASKASRPKGFLEADTQYF
v_gene: TRBV7-2; abundance: many; CDR3aa: CASSAGRRDEQFF
v_gene: TRBV28; abundance: many; CDR3aa: CASNWGLAGSYEQYF
v_gene: TRBV4-3; abundance: many; CDR3aa: CASSHTLADNVHGELFF
v_gene: TRBV7-2; abundance: many; CDR3aa: CASSLSPLNQPQHF
v_gene: TRBV5-1; abundance: many; CDR3aa: CASSLRGFVRSQGAREQYF
v_gene: TRBV4-3; abundance: many; CDR3aa: CASSHDSGPSNEKLFF
v_gene: TRBV19; abundance: many; CDR3aa: CASSSGSLAGGGETQYF
v_gene: TRBV20-1; abundance: many; CDR3aa: CSAGGLAGGVETQYF
v_gene: TRBV5-1; abundance: many; CDR3aa: CASKRRPQGNNEQFF
v_gene: TRBV13; abundance: many; CDR3aa: CASSFPVPMPPQFF
v_gene: TRBV6-2/TRBV6-3; abundance: many; CDR3aa: CASSYGGAGLREQFF
v_gene: TRBV30; abundance: many; CDR3aa: CAWSRRTRGYEQYF
v_gene: TRBV20-1; abundance: many; CDR3aa: CSARGDSHYGYTF
v_gene: TRBV5-1; abundance: many; CDR3aa: CASSFSTGVGVNTEAFF
v_gene: TRBV28; abundance: -; CDR3aa: CASSLIGELFF
v_gene: TRBV7-6; abundance: many; CDR3aa: CASSLPASGAGTQYF
v_gene: TRBV29-1; abundance: many; CDR3aa: CSVHGGEGTEAFF
v_gene: TRBV28; abundance: many; CDR3aa: CASSLSLGGFMGPRYGYTF
v_gene: TRBV4-2; abundance: -; CDR3aa: CASSQEGLATSYNEQFF
v_gene: TRBV7-3; abundance: -; CDR3aa: CASSFDRAYNEQFF
v_gene: TRBV24-1; abundance: many; CDR3aa: CATSDSGRTNSYNEQFF
v_gene: TRBV5-1; abundance: many; CDR3aa: CASSAGGGADTQYF
v_gene: TRBV12-3/TRBV12-4; abundance: few; CDR3aa: CASSPDGPLIYGYTF
v_gene: TRBV21-1; abundance: many; CDR3aa: CASSQVHNEKLFF
v_gene: TRBV7-9; abundance: many; CDR3aa: CASSLGLSSGNSEQYF
v_gene: TRBV20-1; abundance: -; CDR3aa: CSVYRGSSYNSPLHF
v_gene: TRBV5-1; abundance: many; CDR3aa: CASRDRTGSGNTIYF
v_gene: TRBV2; abundance: many; CDR3aa: CASSVGTALGEQFF
v_gene: TRBV7-2; abundance: many; CDR3aa: CASSPSIPATNEKLFF
v_gene: TRBV28; abundance: many; CDR3aa: CASRLLGEANYGYTF
v_gene: TRBV20-1; abundance: many; CDR3aa: CSAVVGTSGKNEQFF
v_gene: TRBV11-2; abundance: many; CDR3aa: CASSSLGGAGTNEQFF
v_gene: TRBV19; abundance: many; CDR3aa: CASSIGAERGNEQFF
v_gene: TRBV2; abundance: many; CDR3aa: CASSPTEFYGYTF
v_gene: TRBV7-2; abundance: many; CDR3aa: CASSPRAGTQYF
v_gene: TRBV7-9; abundance: many; CDR3aa: CASSLTLGPANTGELFF
v_gene: TRBV9; abundance: many; CDR3aa: CASSVGASGHNEQFF
v_gene: TRBV11-3; abundance: many; CDR3aa: CASSLVRATCNQPQHF
v_gene: TRBV10-3; abundance: many; CDR3aa: CAIARVAGGPEDEQFF
v_gene: TRBV4-2; abundance: many; CDR3aa: CASSQERGASGELFF
v_gene: TRBV28; abundance: many; CDR3aa: CASSLASGRNTQYF
v_gene: TRBV29-1; abundance: many; CDR3aa: CSVEDPGTRRRTEAFF
v_gene: TRBV28; abundance: -; CDR3aa: CASRLTGAGELFF
v_gene: TRBV5-1; abundance: many; CDR3aa: CASSLPPGLAGGGSYEQYF
v_gene: TRBV25-1; abundance: many; CDR3aa: CASSETPGEGNEQYF
v_gene: TRBV12-3/TRBV12-4; abundance: few; CDR3aa: CASSKTGANQPQHF
v_gene: TRBV7-3; abundance: many; CDR3aa: CASSLRRAGTEAFF
v_gene: TRBV27; abundance: many; CDR3aa: CASSQGDRAYEQYF